This T cell receptor beta chain stems from a study of T cell responses to AZD1222 COVID-19 vaccine. About the research overall: Pooled samples include second doses given at about 4 or 12 weeks. General observations from the study: White British donors predominated, females outnumbered males, and clonal diversity was possibly underestimated. There were vaccine-associated CD4 TCRs across spike, dominant at 160-218 and 743-854. Close to half of all spike-specific TCRs reportedly target regions of the variants that are unmutated.

Some clones are missing from TCRdb's copy, which holds only in-frame ones; the method was immunoSEQ multiplex PCR. Here the sample spans about 110,000 clones, about 90% being singletons. With respect to this clone: What it binds is not known.

The CDR3 sequence is 13 residues long. This specimen consisted of peripheral blood, obtained on day 0 of AZD1222 vaccination. The receptor's source is an adult in good health. The rearrangement joins TRBV21-1 to TRBJ1-1; the table's D call, TRBD1, was not checked against the DNA. TRBV21-1 is reported as a pseudogene. For the CDR3, the DNA is TGTGCCAGCAGCAAGAAAGGGGGCACTGAAGCTTTCTTT. The encoded protein is CASSKKGGTEAFF.